A single sample gave rise to the 8 T cell receptor beta chains below, sequenced in a study of blood T cells in healthy people across ages. Using a J-beta primer mix together with a sample-barcoded 5' primer, a second PCR was run for 7 to 11 cycles. TCRdb independently ran MiXCR on the 5' RACE reads; one entry per CDR3 protein. The data show under 2 million distinct CDR3 sequences, roughly 32% seen once. The sample was blood. These receptor sequences come from a woman younger than 45 in good health.

This clonotype was detected once. A read error may be the cause here, since a much bigger clone is one base away. The gene calls are TRBV7-6 and TRBJ2-5; perhaps TRBD1 as D (6 bases). V shed 4 bases and J shed 11 bases, with 17 bases lying between them. Germline assignment: CDR1 SGHVS and CDR2 FNYEAQ. The CDR3 extends over 13 amino acids. The CDR3 bases are TGTGCCAGCAGCTCCTGGACAGAGGGAGAGCAGTACTTC. Translating it yields CASSSWTEGEQYF.

The chain joins TRBV5-1 to TRBJ2-1; TRBD2 aligns across 9 bases. The junction had 8 bases not matched to a gene; V was cut back by 3 bases and J by 4 bases. The CDR3 spans 16 residues. Germline loops: CDR1 SGHRS, CDR2 YFSETQ. The CDR3 coding sequence is TGCGCCAGCAGCTCCGGTAGCGGGAGACTATACAATGAGCAGTTCTTC. Translating it yields CASSSGSGRLYNEQFF.

The chain employs TRBV29-1 and TRBJ1-4, with D unclear. This CDR3 is built from 13 residues. The germline CDR1 and CDR2 sequences are SQVTM and ANQGSEA. Between the trimmed V and J ends, which lost 7 bases and 7 bases, there was a span of 16 bases. The CDR3 nucleotides read TGCAGCGCCTGGCCCCTTAGTGGTGAAAAACTGTTTTTT. It codes for CSAWPLSGEKLFF.

This clonotype was seen more than once but under ten times. This sequence joins TRBV14 and TRBJ2-7; unclear D gene. The better agreement between TRBJ2-5 and the DNA end casts doubt on the J call. There are 15 residues in the CDR3. Germline CDR1 SGHDN, CDR2 FVKESK. The CDR3 nucleotides are TGTGCCAGCAGCCAAGATAGGAACAGACAAGAGACCCAGTACTTC. Protein sequence: CASSQDRNRQETQYF.

This clonotype has just a few counts. The gene calls are TRBV28 and TRBJ2-7; D perhaps matches TRBD2 (5 bases). Trimming cost V 6 bases and J 2 bases, with 14 bases left between them. The CDR3 loop spans 14 amino acids. Germline lookup yields CDR1 MDHEN and CDR2 SYDVKM. CDR3 DNA sequence: TGTGCCAGCAGGCCTTCTACTAGAGCCTACGAGCAGTACTTC. Amino acid sequence: CASRPSTRAYEQYF.

Only a few counts were recorded for this clonotype. The chain is built from TRBV3-1 and TRBJ2-5; D might be TRBD2 (6 bases). V lost 0 bases and J lost 4, with 15 bases in between. The CDR3 has 16 residues. Germline CDR1 LGHDT, CDR2 YNNKEL (reference sequence). CDR3 coding DNA: TGTGCCAGCAGCCAAGATCTAGGGGCGGGATCAGAGACCCAGTACTTC. Translating gives CASSQDLGAGSETQYF.

This clonotype has ten or more counts. This chain joins TRBV20-1 and TRBJ2-7, with a weak D call TRBD2 (6 bases). CDR1 is DFQATT, CDR2 SNEGSKA, per germline (reference sequence). There are 12 residues in the CDR3. The CDR3 DNA sequence: TGCAGCGCGCGGGGCAGGGCCTACGAGCAGTACTTC. Its translation is CSARGRAYEQYF.

This clonotype was seen only a few times. CDR3 residues: CSAVDRESQPQHF. DNA of the CDR3: TGCAGTGCCGTGGACAGGGAAAGCCAGCCCCAGCATTTT. This chain uses TRBV20-1 with TRBJ1-5; 8 positions match TRBD1. In germline, CDR1 is DFQATT, CDR2 SNEGSKA (reference sequence). The CDR3 length is 13 residues. Germline trimming cut 6 bases from V and 7 bases from J; bases unmatched to any gene: 8.